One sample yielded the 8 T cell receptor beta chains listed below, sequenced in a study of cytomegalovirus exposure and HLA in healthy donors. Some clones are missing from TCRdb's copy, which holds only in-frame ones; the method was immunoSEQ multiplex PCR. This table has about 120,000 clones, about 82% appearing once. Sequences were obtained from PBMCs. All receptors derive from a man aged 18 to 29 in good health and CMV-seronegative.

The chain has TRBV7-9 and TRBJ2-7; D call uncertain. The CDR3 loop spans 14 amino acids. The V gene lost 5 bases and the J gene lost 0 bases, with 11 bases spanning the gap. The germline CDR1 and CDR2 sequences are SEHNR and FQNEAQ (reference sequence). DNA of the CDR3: TGTGCCAGCAGCCAAAACCCTACCTCCTACGAGCAGTACTTC. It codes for CASSQNPTSYEQYF.

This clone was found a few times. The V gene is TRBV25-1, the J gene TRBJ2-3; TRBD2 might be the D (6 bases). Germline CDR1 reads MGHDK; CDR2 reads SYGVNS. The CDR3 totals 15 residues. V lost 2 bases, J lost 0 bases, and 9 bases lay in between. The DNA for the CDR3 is TGTGCCAGCAGTGAAAAGGAGGGAAGCACAGATACGCAGTATTTT. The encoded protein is CASSEKEGSTDTQYF. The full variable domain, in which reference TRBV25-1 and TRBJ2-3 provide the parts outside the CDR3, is EADIYQTPRYLVIGTGKKITLECSQTMGHDKMYWYQQDPGMELHLIHYSYGVNSTEKGDLSSESTVSRIRTEHFPLTLESARPSHTSQYLCASSEKEGSTDTQYFGPGTRLTVL.

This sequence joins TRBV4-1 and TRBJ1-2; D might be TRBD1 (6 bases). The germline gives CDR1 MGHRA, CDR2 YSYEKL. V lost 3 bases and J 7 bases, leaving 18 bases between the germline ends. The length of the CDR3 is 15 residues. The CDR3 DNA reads TGCGCCAGCAGCCAGCGGGAGGGGGGCTCGGGTGGCTACACCTTC. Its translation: CASSQREGGSGGYTF.

As DNA, the CDR3 is TGTGCCACCAGCGGACCACAGGGGGTGAACACTGAAGCTTTCTTT. Its protein is CATSGPQGVNTEAFF. The rearrangement joins TRBV15 to TRBJ1-1, with 8 nucleotides matching TRBD1. V was clipped by 5 bases and J by 0 bases; unmatched bases: 5. The CDR3 consists of 15 residues. Germline loops: CDR1 LNHNV, CDR2 YYDKDF (reference sequence).

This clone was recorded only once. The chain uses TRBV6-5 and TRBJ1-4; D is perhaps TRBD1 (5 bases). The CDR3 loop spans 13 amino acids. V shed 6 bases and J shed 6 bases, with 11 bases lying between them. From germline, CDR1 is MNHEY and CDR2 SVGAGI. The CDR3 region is CASSQGGDEKLFF. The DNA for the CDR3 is TGTGCCAGCAGCCAGGGAGGGGATGAAAAACTGTTTTTT.

In DNA, the CDR3 is TGCGCCAGCAGCAGCGGGACAGGGGGCAAGCCCCAGCATTTT. It specifies CASSSGTGGKPQHF. The chain carries TRBV5-1 and TRBJ1-5; TRBD1 matches 12 bases. The V gene end was trimmed by 4 bases and the J gene end by 8 bases; junction bases not matched to a gene: 4. This CDR3 spans 14 amino acids. CDR1 is SGHRS, CDR2 YFSETQ, per germline. Full variable domain (missing parts from reference TRBV5-1 and TRBJ1-5): KAGVTQTPRYLIKTRGQQVTLSCSPISGHRSVSWYQQTPGQGLQFLFEYFSETQRNKGNFPGRFSGRQFSNSRSEMNVSTLELGDSALYLCASSSGTGGKPQHFGDGTRLSIL.

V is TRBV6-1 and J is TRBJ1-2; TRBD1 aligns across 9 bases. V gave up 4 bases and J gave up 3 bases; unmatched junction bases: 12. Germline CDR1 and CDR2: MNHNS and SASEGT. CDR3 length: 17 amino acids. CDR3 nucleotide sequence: TGTGCCAGCAGTGTCCTCCGCGAGACAGGGGGACACTATGGCTACACCTTC. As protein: CASSVLRETGGHYGYTF.

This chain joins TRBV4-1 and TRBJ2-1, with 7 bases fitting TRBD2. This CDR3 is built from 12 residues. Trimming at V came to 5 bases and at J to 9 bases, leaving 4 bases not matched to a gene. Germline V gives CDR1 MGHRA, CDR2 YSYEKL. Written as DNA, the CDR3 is TGCGCCAGCAGCGGACCGGGAGGTGAGCAGTTCTTC. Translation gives CASSGPGGEQFF.